These 30 T cell receptor beta chains originate from one sample sequenced in a study of cytomegalovirus exposure and HLA in healthy donors. The PCR had 60 Vbeta and 13 Jbeta primers. Measured with immunoSEQ multiplex PCR; TCRdb has only the in-frame clones, and not every one. There are 84,000 or so clones in the sample; around 62% occur only once, and around 5.5% lies in the top ten. Sequenced sample: PBMCs. These TCRs come from a woman in her thirties in good health and CMV-seropositive.

About this clone: Other DNA variants within this sample encode the same CDR3. The chain is built from TRBV5-6 and TRBJ2-1; 8 bases map to TRBD2. Germline CDR1 and CDR2: SGHDT and YYEEEE. The junction had 8 bases not matched to a gene; V was cut back by 4 bases and J by 2 bases. This CDR3 is built from 16 residues. CDR3 sequence: CASSPLAGRAYNEQFF. The DNA for the CDR3 is TGTGCCAGCAGCCCCCTAGCGGGCAGGGCCTACAATGAGCAGTTCTTC.

This clone was recorded a few times. This rearrangement joins TRBV6-1 to TRBJ1-5; no definite D call. The CDR3 spans 16 residues. V was trimmed by 2 bases and J by 11 bases, leaving 22 bases between them. Germline assignment: CDR1 MNHNS and CDR2 SASEGT. CDR3 sequence: CASSEFQLVARSAQHF. CDR3 sequence (DNA): TGTGCCAGCAGTGAATTTCAATTGGTCGCGAGGAGTGCCCAGCATTTT.

This clone occurred a few times. The chain uses TRBV7-9 and TRBJ2-3, with D hard to call. The CDR3 contains 16 residues. Germline-derived CDR1 and CDR2 are SEHNR and FQNEAQ (reference sequence). Trimming stripped 4 bases from V and 0 bases from J, with 14 bases between. In DNA form, the CDR3 reads TGTGCCAGCAGCTCCCCCCCGAGAGCGAGCACAGATACGCAGTATTTT. The encoded protein is CASSSPPRASTDTQYF. Looking up the rest from reference TRBV7-9 and TRBJ2-3 gives the full variable domain: DTGVSQNPRHKITKRGQNVTFRCDPISEHNRLYWYRQTLGQGPEFLTYFQNEAQLEKSRLLSDRFSAERPKGSFSTLEIQRTEQGDSAMYLCASSSPPRASTDTQYFGPGTRLTVL.

In DNA form, the CDR3 reads TGTGCCAGCAGCTTAACGGGGGAGCAGTACTTC. Translating gives CASSLTGEQYF. The J gene is TRBJ2-7, the V gene TRBV7-9; a possible D gene is TRBD2 (5 bases). The CDR3 has 11 residues. CDR1 SEHNR and CDR2 FQNEAQ come from the germline V gene (reference sequence). V was trimmed by 2 bases and J by 7 bases, leaving 6 bases between them. The variable domain in full, completed from reference TRBV7-9 and TRBJ2-7, reads DTGVSQNPRHKITKRGQNVTFRCDPISEHNRLYWYRQTLGQGPEFLTYFQNEAQLEKSRLLSDRFSAERPKGSFSTLEIQRTEQGDSAMYLCASSLTGEQYFGPGTRLTVT.

The chain carries TRBV2 and TRBJ1-6, with D unresolved. The CDR3 covers 13 residues. Trimming removed 7 bases from V and 14 bases from J, with 18 bases in between. CDR1 and CDR2 (germline): SNHLY, FYNNEI. The CDR3 reads CASNLASPNTLHF. Written as DNA, the CDR3 is TGTGCCAGCAACCTGGCCTCCCCGAACACCCTCCACTTT.

The V call is TRBV4-3, the J call TRBJ2-3, with 10 bases fitting TRBD2. After removal of 3 bases from V and 3 bases from J, the junction contained 6 bases not matched to a gene. Germline CDR1 and CDR2: LGHNA and YSLEER. This CDR3 is built from 16 residues. The CDR3 DNA reads TGCGCCAGCAGCCAGAAGGTACTAGCGGGGACAGATACGCAGTATTTT. It specifies CASSQKVLAGTDTQYF.

This clone appeared a single time. The DNA for the CDR3 is TGTGCCAGCAGGGGGGGTGGGACAGGGGGCCAGCCCCAGCATTTT. Protein sequence: CASRGGGTGGQPQHF. V usage is TRBV6-6 and J usage is TRBJ1-5, with 12 bases that match TRBD1. The CDR3 is 15 residues long. In germline, CDR1 is MNHNY, CDR2 SVGAGI (reference sequence). With V trimmed by 6 bases and J by 7 bases, 7 bases remained unmatched.

This chain links TRBV18 with TRBJ2-1, with 9 bases aligning to TRBD1. The CDR3 runs to 15 residues. Looked up from germline, CDR1 is KGHSH and CDR2 is LQKENI. V lost 2 bases to trimming and J lost 6 bases; unmatched junction nucleotides: 5. The CDR3 is CASSPGGQGSNEQFF. CDR3 nucleotides: TGTGCCAGCTCACCAGGGGGACAGGGAAGCAATGAGCAGTTCTTC.

The chain has TRBV28 and TRBJ1-5; 7 bases align to TRBD1. Germline CDR1 is MDHEN and CDR2 is SYDVKM. V dropped 7 bases and J dropped 0; count of bases not matched to a gene: 12. This CDR3 has 17 amino acids. CDR3 sequence: CASTGQRNTYSNQPQHF. CDR3 DNA sequence: TGTGCCAGCACGGGACAGCGAAATACTTATAGCAATCAGCCCCAGCATTTT.

The genes are TRBV5-1 and TRBJ1-1; 7 nucleotides line up with TRBD1. After removal of 5 bases from V and 2 bases from J, the junction contained 15 bases not matched to a gene. Germline V gives CDR1 SGHRS, CDR2 YFSETQ. CDR3 length equals 17 residues. The DNA for the CDR3 is TGCGCCAGCAGGCCCACCGGGTCAGGGGGTTTCAACACTGAAGCTTTCTTT. Translation gives CASRPTGSGGFNTEAFF.

The V call is TRBV30, the J call TRBJ1-5, with 9 bases that match TRBD1. The V segment lost 3 bases and the J segment 3 bases; nucleotides outside the gene matches: 6. Germline-derived CDR1 and CDR2 are GTSNPN and SVGIG (reference sequence). The CDR3 is 15 amino acids. The CDR3 DNA follows: TGTGCCTGGAGCGCCGGGACAGGGTACAATCAGCCCCAGCATTTT. It is translated as CAWSAGTGYNQPQHF.

The V and J genes are TRBV5-4 and TRBJ2-2, with D possibly TRBD1 on 6 matching bases. CDR3 size: 16 residues. Trimming pared 0 bases from V and 3 bases from J, leaving 12 bases between. CDR1 and CDR2 (germline): SGHNT, YYREEE (reference sequence). CDR3 amino acids: CASSLVDRPHTGELFF. DNA of the CDR3: TGTGCCAGCAGCTTGGTGGACAGACCCCACACCGGGGAGCTGTTTTTT.

The chain couples TRBV5-1 to TRBJ1-4; D not resolved. Germline V CDR1 and CDR2: SGHRS, YFSETQ. V dropped 4 bases and J dropped 4 bases, with 11 bases sitting between them. This CDR3 spans 14 amino acids. In DNA, the CDR3 is TGCGCCAGCAGCAGCGGGCCGGATAATGAAAAACTGTTTTTT. Its protein is CASSSGPDNEKLFF.

This clone was recorded once. The rearrangement uses TRBV7-2 and TRBJ2-1, with D uncertain. This CDR3 has 17 amino acids. The germline gives CDR1 SGHTA, CDR2 FQGNSA. Trimming stripped 1 base from V and 4 bases from J, with 17 bases between. CDR3 amino acids: CASSLVPSGLMYNEQFF. CDR3 nucleotide sequence: TGTGCCAGCAGCTTAGTTCCTAGTGGGTTAATGTACAATGAGCAGTTCTTC. Together with reference TRBV7-2 and TRBJ2-1, the CDR3 gives the full variable domain: GAGVSQSPSNKVTEKGKDVELRCDPISGHTALYWYRQSLGQGLEFLIYFQGNSAPDKSGLPSDRFSAERTGGSVSTLTIQRTQQEDSAVYLCASSLVPSGLMYNEQFFGPGTRLTVL.

The genes are TRBV5-1 and TRBJ1-2; D is unclear. CDR1 and CDR2 (germline): SGHRS, YFSETQ. V lost 0 bases and J lost 4, with 13 bases in between. The CDR3 is 15 residues long. The CDR3 loop reads CASSLDSGHVYGYTF. The CDR3 nucleotides read TGCGCCAGCAGCTTGGATTCAGGCCATGTCTATGGCTACACCTTC.

This clone has a single count. The rearrangement joins TRBV11-2 to TRBJ1-3; 7 positions match TRBD1. The CDR3 is 14 amino acids. Germline-derived CDR1 and CDR2 are SGHAT and FQNNGV. Trimming at V came to 2 bases and at J to 2 bases, leaving 0 bases not matched to a gene. The CDR3 protein is CASSLQGAGNTIYF. The CDR3 bases are TGTGCCAGCAGCTTACAGGGGGCTGGAAACACCATATATTTT.

This clone was observed a single time. The chain is built from TRBV10-3 and TRBJ2-7; 8 bases are shared with TRBD1. Germline V gene data show CDR1 as ENHRY and CDR2 as SYGVKD. The CDR3 totals 15 residues. The trim removed 7 bases at V and 0 bases at J, leaving 8 bases unmatched. Here the CDR3 reads CAITRDRSVSYEQYF. The CDR3 bases are TGTGCCATCACCAGGGACAGGAGTGTCTCCTACGAGCAGTACTTC.

The genes are TRBV4-1 and TRBJ1-6; 7 bases align to TRBD1. Trimming at V came to 4 bases and at J to 9 bases, leaving 12 bases not matched to a gene. The CDR3 is 16 amino acids. Germline V gives CDR1 MGHRA, CDR2 YSYEKL. As DNA, the CDR3 is TGCGCCAGCAGCCTTTTGACAGGGCTTTCGGGTTCACCCCTCCACTTT. This gives the protein CASSLLTGLSGSPLHF.

The chain combines TRBV6-1 with TRBJ2-3; possible D gene TRBD2, 7 bases. The CDR3 contains 16 residues. From germline, CDR1 is MNHNS and CDR2 SASEGT. Trimming stripped 1 base from V and 8 bases from J, with 19 bases between. CDR3 loop: CASSEVSWGGAVTQYF. In DNA form, the CDR3 reads TGTGCCAGCAGTGAAGTCTCTTGGGGGGGGGCTGTTACGCAGTATTTT.

The chain carries TRBV4-3 and TRBJ1-2; D is unresolved. Germline V CDR1 and CDR2: LGHNA, YSLEER. CDR3 length: 15 amino acids. Trimming pared 2 bases from V and 4 bases from J, leaving 14 bases between. The CDR3 bases are TGCGCCAGCAGCCAAACCGAACGTGGCAGCTATGGCTACACCTTC. It yields the protein CASSQTERGSYGYTF.

The rearrangement links TRBV7-2 to TRBJ2-3; TRBD2 aligns across 13 bases. The CDR3 extends over 15 amino acids. Germline V lookup: CDR1 SGHTA, CDR2 FQGNSA. V dropped 5 bases and J dropped 5; count of bases not matched to a gene: 4. The CDR3 here is CASSATSGGGDTQYF. The CDR3 DNA reads as TGTGCCAGCAGCGCCACTAGCGGGGGGGGAGATACGCAGTATTTT. The variable domain in full, completed from reference TRBV7-2 and TRBJ2-3, reads GAGVSQSPSNKVTEKGKDVELRCDPISGHTALYWYRQSLGQGLEFLIYFQGNSAPDKSGLPSDRFSAERTGGSVSTLTIQRTQQEDSAVYLCASSATSGGGDTQYFGPGTRLTVL.

CDR3 nucleotide sequence: TGTGCCAGCAGTCCCCGGCGGACAGTGGGCTACGAGCAGTACTTC. Translation: CASSPRRTVGYEQYF. The rearrangement uses TRBV2 and TRBJ2-7, with D perhaps TRBD1 (6 bases). Between the trimmed V and J ends, which lost 5 bases and 3 bases, there was a span of 17 bases. CDR3 length: 15 residues. The germline CDR1 and CDR2 sequences are SNHLY and FYNNEI.

Here the CDR3 DNA reads TGTGCCTGGACCTCTAGCCCCTCCGGTAATGAGCAGTTCTTC. Amino acid sequence: CAWTSSPSGNEQFF. V and J are TRBV30 and TRBJ2-1; maybe TRBD2 (5 bases). With 4 bases removed from V and 7 bases from J, the gap between germline ends came to 17 bases. Germline assignment: CDR1 GTSNPN and CDR2 SVGIG (reference sequence). The CDR3 runs to 14 residues.

This clone turned up a few times. The J gene is TRBJ1-4, the V gene TRBV18; 7 bases match TRBD1. Trimming took 5 bases from V and 7 from J; bases not matched to a gene: 4. This CDR3 has 13 amino acids. In germline, CDR1 is KGHSH, CDR2 LQKENI. The CDR3 DNA reads as TGTGCCAGCTCATCTCCAGGGGGTGAAAAACTGTTTTTT. It translates to CASSSPGGEKLFF.

In its sample, this clone was seen a few times. The chain combines TRBV30 with TRBJ2-1; D perhaps matches TRBD1 (6 bases). The V and J ends lost 6 bases and 2 bases respectively, with 14 bases between them. Germline CDR1 is GTSNPN and CDR2 is SVGIG (reference sequence). This CDR3 comprises 14 residues. Here the CDR3 DNA reads TGTGCCTGTCAAAAGGGGGTCCCCTACAATGAGCAGTTCTTC. This encodes CACQKGVPYNEQFF.

This clone was detected only a few times. The chain recombines TRBV4-3 with TRBJ2-7, with D possibly matching TRBD1 (5 bases). CDR3 length: 14 residues. Germline CDR1 reads LGHNA; CDR2 reads YSLEER. Trimming took off 1 base at V and 4 bases at J, with 11 bases between the two ends. The CDR3 spells CASSQARGLYEQYF. As DNA, the CDR3 is TGCGCCAGCAGCCAAGCTAGGGGCTTATACGAGCAGTACTTC.

This clone was observed a single time. This chain joins TRBV29-1 and TRBJ1-2; D remains ambiguous. The V end was cut by 2 bases, the J end by 5 bases, with 18 bases between. This CDR3 is 15 amino acids long. The germline V gene encodes CDR1 SQVTM and CDR2 ANQGSEA. CDR3 sequence reads: CSVEIAEPAGYGYTF. The CDR3 DNA follows: TGCAGCGTTGAAATTGCTGAGCCGGCGGGTTATGGCTACACCTTC.

This clone was seen more than once but under ten times. This chain uses TRBV29-1 with TRBJ2-2, with D maybe TRBD2 (6 bases). The CDR3 is made up of 15 amino acids. V lost 4 bases, J lost 7 bases, and 19 bases lay in between. The V gene's germline CDR1 is SQVTM and CDR2 ANQGSEA. The CDR3 nucleotides are TGCAGCGTTGTTAGTGGGGAACCCGGGGGCGGGGAGCTGTTTTTT. Residues: CSVVSGEPGGGELFF.

V usage is TRBV5-4 and J usage is TRBJ1-5; D ambiguous. The CDR3 is 13 residues long. V was trimmed by 0 bases and J by 4 bases, leaving 5 bases between them. Germline V gene lookup returns CDR1 SGHNT and CDR2 YYREEE (reference sequence). CDR3 nucleotide sequence: TGTGCCAGCAGCTTGGCGGGAAATCAGCCCCAGCATTTT. Residues: CASSLAGNQPQHF.

V and J are TRBV14 and TRBJ1-1; 7 bases line up with TRBD1. CDR1 and CDR2 from the germline V gene are SGHDN and FVKESK. V lost 4 bases, J lost 2 bases, and 7 bases stayed unmatched. The CDR3 is 15 amino acids. CDR3 residues: CASSPQGEINTEAFF. Here the CDR3 DNA reads TGTGCCAGCAGCCCTCAGGGGGAGATTAACACTGAAGCTTTCTTT.